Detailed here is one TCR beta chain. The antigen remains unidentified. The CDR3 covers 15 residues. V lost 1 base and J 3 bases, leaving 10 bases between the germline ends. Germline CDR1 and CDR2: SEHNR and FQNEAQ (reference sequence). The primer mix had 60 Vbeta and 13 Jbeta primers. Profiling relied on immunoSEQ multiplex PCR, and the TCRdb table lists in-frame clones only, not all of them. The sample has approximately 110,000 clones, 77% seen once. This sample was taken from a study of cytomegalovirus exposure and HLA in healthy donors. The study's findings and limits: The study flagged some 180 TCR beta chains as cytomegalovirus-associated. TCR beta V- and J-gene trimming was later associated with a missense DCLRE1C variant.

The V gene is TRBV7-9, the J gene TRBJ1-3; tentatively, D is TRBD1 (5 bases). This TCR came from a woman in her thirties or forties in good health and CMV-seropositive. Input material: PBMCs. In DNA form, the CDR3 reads TGTGCCAGCAGCTTAGTAGGGGATAGTGGAAACACCATATATTTT. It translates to CASSLVGDSGNTIYF.